The 21 T cell receptor beta chains presented below share a single source sample, sequenced in a study of beta chain features in type 1 diabetes. Expressed TCRB transcripts were sequenced after all isolated RNA was converted to cDNA. Here immunoSEQ multiplex PCR was the method, and the copy in TCRdb shows in-frame clones only, minus some. Among about 40,000 clones listed, over 45% were seen once. The specimen was central memory CD4+ T cells from blood. The receptors originated from a woman aged 18-29 years in good health.

This clone was counted only a few times. The chain joins TRBV4-2 to TRBJ2-3; tentative D call: TRBD1 (5 bases). Germline values: CDR1 LGHNA, CDR2 YNFKEQ. The CDR3 length is 16 residues. Trimming left V 0 bases short and J 1 base short, with 11 bases between. The CDR3 reads CASSQEGAPRTDTQYF. The CDR3 bases are TGTGCCAGCAGCCAAGAAGGGGCACCTCGCACAGATACGCAGTATTTT.

The rearrangement joins TRBV29-1 to TRBJ1-1; maybe TRBD1 (5 bases). V lost 6 bases to trimming and J lost 2 bases, with 16 bases between them. This CDR3 is built from 14 residues. From germline, CDR1 is SQVTM and CDR2 ANQGSEA. Written as DNA, the CDR3 is TGCAGCGTCCGACCCCTGACAGAAAACACTGAAGCTTTCTTT. It is translated as CSVRPLTENTEAFF.

This rearrangement joins TRBV2 to TRBJ1-4; 7 positions match TRBD1. CDR1 is SNHLY and CDR2 is FYNNEI in the germline V gene. This CDR3 comprises 13 residues. V was clipped by 5 bases and J by 7 bases; unmatched bases: 4. Written as DNA, the CDR3 is TGTGCCAGCAGTAGGGACAGTTCTGAAAAACTGTTTTTT. This translates into CASSRDSSEKLFF.

The chain carries TRBV5-1 and TRBJ2-3, with D unresolved. Trimming removed 2 bases at V and 0 bases at J, with 13 bases between. CDR3 size: 16 residues. CDR1 and CDR2 from the germline V gene are SGHRS and YFSETQ. The CDR3 sequence is CASSFAGPYSTDTQYF. CDR3 nucleotides: TGCGCCAGCAGCTTCGCAGGCCCCTATAGCACAGATACGCAGTATTTT.

This chain joins TRBV6-5 and TRBJ2-1; possibly TRBD1 for D (5 bases). The V gene lost 3 bases and the J gene lost 8 bases, with 14 bases spanning the gap. CDR1 is MNHEY and CDR2 is SVGAGI in the germline V gene. This CDR3 comprises 14 residues. In DNA form, the CDR3 reads TGTGCCAGCAGTTATAAAGGGGCGGATGATGAGCAGTTCTTC. Its protein is CASSYKGADDEQFF.

This chain uses TRBV18 with TRBJ1-1, with TRBD1 matching over 8 bases. Trimming removed 5 bases from V and 4 bases from J; junction bases left unmatched: 3. CDR1 and CDR2 (germline): KGHSH, LQKENI. This CDR3 has 13 residues. CDR3 in DNA: TGTGCCAGCTCAGAAACAGGGGGCACTGAAGCTTTCTTT. It codes for CASSETGGTEAFF. Full variable domain (remainder filled in from reference TRBV18 and TRBJ1-1): NAGVMQNPRHLVRRRGQEARLRCSPMKGHSHVYWYRQLPEEGLKFMVYLQKENIIDESGMPKERFSAEFPKEGPSILRIQQVVRGDSAAYFCASSETGGTEAFFGQGTRLTVV.

J is TRBJ2-7 and V is TRBV10-3, with TRBD2 as a possible D gene (5 bases). Deletions cut 7 bases from V and 4 bases from J, with 17 bases between. There are 14 residues in the CDR3. In germline, CDR1 is ENHRY, CDR2 SYGVKD. The CDR3 sequence: CAIKSGNANYEQYF. CDR3 DNA sequence: TGTGCCATCAAGAGCGGTAATGCTAATTACGAGCAGTACTTC.

This rearrangement joins TRBV5-1 to TRBJ1-1, with TRBD1 matching over 7 bases. This CDR3 is built from 15 residues. Trimming took 4 bases from V and 0 from J; bases not matched to a gene: 6. Looked up from germline, CDR1 is SGHRS and CDR2 is YFSETQ. In DNA form, the CDR3 reads TGCGCCAGCAGCAGGGGGACAGCCATGAACACTGAAGCTTTCTTT. Amino acids: CASSRGTAMNTEAFF.

This clone came up a few times. The chain uses TRBV19 and TRBJ2-2; D not certain. The CDR3 runs 11 residues. CDR1 LNHDA and CDR2 SQIVND come from the germline V gene (reference sequence). V was clipped by 5 bases and J by 5 bases, with 3 bases between them. The CDR3 DNA follows: TGTGCCAGTAGTCAAACCGGGGAGCTGTTTTTT. Translation: CASSQTGELFF.

This clone has just one count. This chain connects TRBV5-4 to TRBJ1-5, with D possibly matching TRBD1 (5 bases). Germline V gives CDR1 SGHNT, CDR2 YYREEE (reference sequence). With 4 bases removed from V and 2 bases from J, the gap between germline ends came to 16 bases. This CDR3 contains 16 residues. The DNA of the CDR3 is TGTGCCAGCAGCCCGGGGGGGGAACGAGGCAATCAGCCCCAGCATTTT. Translation: CASSPGGERGNQPQHF.

The chain employs TRBV19 and TRBJ1-1, with 8 bases aligning to TRBD1. The junction had 10 bases not matched to a gene; V was cut back by 5 bases and J by 5 bases. The germline V gene has CDR1 LNHDA and CDR2 SQIVND (reference sequence). The CDR3 length is 15 residues. The CDR3 here is CASSVRQGQWTEAFF. CDR3 bases: TGTGCCAGTAGTGTCCGACAGGGGCAATGGACTGAAGCTTTCTTT.

The CDR3 protein is CASSQRQGRGGNTIYF. Written as DNA, the CDR3 is TGTGCCAGCAGCCAGAGACAGGGAAGGGGAGGAAACACCATATATTTT. The rearrangement links TRBV13 to TRBJ1-3, with 7 bases fitting TRBD1. Germline CDR1 reads PRHDT; CDR2 reads FYEKMQ (reference sequence). V shed 5 bases and J 4 bases; nucleotides not matched to a gene: 11. The CDR3 has 16 amino acids.

The rearrangement joins TRBV6-1 to TRBJ2-1; D is possibly TRBD1 (5 bases). V lost 3 bases, J lost 3 bases, and 18 bases lay in between. Germline loops: CDR1 MNHNS, CDR2 SASEGT. The CDR3 totals 17 residues. CDR3 protein: CASSDRPTGDNYNEQFF. The CDR3, as DNA: TGTGCCAGCAGTGACAGACCTACAGGAGATAACTACAATGAGCAGTTCTTC.

This clone was picked up a small number of times. The gene calls are TRBV29-1 and TRBJ1-2, with TRBD1 as a possible D gene (5 bases). CDR1 is SQVTM and CDR2 is ANQGSEA in the germline V gene. The CDR3 loop spans 15 amino acids. The V and J ends lost 4 bases and 11 bases respectively, with 26 bases between them. The CDR3 protein is CSVGSGSPGTMGYTF. Written as DNA, the CDR3 is TGCAGCGTTGGGTCTGGCAGCCCCGGGACTATGGGGTACACCTTC.

This clone was seen a few times. The chain couples TRBV6-1 to TRBJ2-5; maybe TRBD1 (6 bases). Germline V gene data show CDR1 as MNHNS and CDR2 as SASEGT. CDR3 length equals 14 residues. Trimming removed 7 bases at V and 1 base at J, with 13 bases between. CDR3 bases: TGTGCCAGCAAAGACAGGAGTGTCCAAGAGACCCAGTACTTC. This sequence encodes CASKDRSVQETQYF.

The J gene is TRBJ2-3, the V gene TRBV18, with 12 nucleotides matching TRBD2. The germline V gene has CDR1 KGHSH and CDR2 LQKENI. This CDR3 spans 18 amino acids. V shed 2 bases, J shed 4 bases, and the junction held 10 bases outside the gene matches. The CDR3 protein is CASSPGGLAGPEPDTQYF. The CDR3 DNA follows: TGTGCCAGCTCACCAGGGGGACTAGCGGGTCCCGAACCAGATACGCAGTATTTT.

The V and J genes are TRBV2 and TRBJ2-7, with D maybe TRBD2 (5 bases). Trimming cost V 2 bases and J 6 bases, with 14 bases left between them. The CDR3 totals 14 residues. The germline CDR1 and CDR2 sequences are SNHLY and FYNNEI. CDR3 sequence: CASSELLAGSEQYF. CDR3 DNA sequence: TGTGCCAGCAGTGAATTGCTAGCTGGGAGCGAGCAGTACTTC.

This clone appeared a few times. CDR3 sequence: CASSTAGGNTEAFF. CDR3 DNA sequence: TGCGCCAGCAGCACGGCGGGCGGGAACACTGAAGCTTTCTTT. The V and J genes are TRBV5-1 and TRBJ1-1; D gene ambiguous. The germline V gene has CDR1 SGHRS and CDR2 YFSETQ. Deletions cut 4 bases from V and 1 base from J, with 11 bases between. This CDR3 is 14 amino acids long.

The rearrangement uses TRBV6-5 and TRBJ2-5, with a tentative D call TRBD2 (6 bases). The CDR3 totals 14 residues. Germline CDR1 reads MNHEY; CDR2 reads SVGAGI. V lost 2 bases and J 1 base, leaving 8 bases between the germline ends. In DNA, the CDR3 is TGTGCCAGCAGTTACGGCGGGATCCAAGAGACCCAGTACTTC. This sequence encodes CASSYGGIQETQYF.

A few counts support this clone. This sample includes further DNA sequences coding for the same CDR3. The chain joins TRBV2 to TRBJ2-7, with 7 bases identical to TRBD1. The V gene end was trimmed by 2 bases and the J gene end by 4 bases; junction bases not matched to a gene: 5. The CDR3 runs 14 residues. Per germline, CDR1 SNHLY and CDR2 FYNNEI. In DNA form, the CDR3 reads TGTGCCAGCAGTGAACAGGGGGTCTTGTACGAGCAGTACTTC. Translating it yields CASSEQGVLYEQYF.

The chain employs TRBV7-2 and TRBJ2-7, with D unclear. The CDR3 is 15 residues long. V lost 4 bases and J 2 bases, leaving 15 bases between the germline ends. Germline-derived CDR1 and CDR2 are SGHTA and FQGNSA. The CDR3, as DNA: TGTGCCAGCAGCTCTGTTGTCGAGACACCCTACGAGCAGTACTTC. Translating it yields CASSSVVETPYEQYF.